The 29 T cell receptor beta chains presented below share a single source sample, sequenced in a study of T cell changes during pregnancy in multiple sclerosis. The assay was immunoSEQ multiplex PCR, and TCRdb's table has in-frame clones only and misses some. There are tens of thousands of clones in the sample; approximately 90% occur only once, and 0.65% to 0.85% lies in the top ten. The sequences come from CD4+ T cells from peripheral blood mononuclear cells, collected in the third trimester of pregnancy. Receptors originate from a female donor with multiple sclerosis, enrolled in a pregnancy study.

The DNA of the CDR3 is TGTGCCAGCAGACTTCAGGGGAACTATGGCTACACCTTC. Translating it yields CASRLQGNYGYTF. This chain links TRBV5-4 with TRBJ1-2; the D gene is possibly TRBD1 (6 bases). Trimming left V 5 bases short and J 2 bases short, with 10 bases between. Germline CDR1 SGHNT, CDR2 YYREEE (reference sequence). CDR3 size: 13 residues.

The gene calls are TRBV5-1 and TRBJ2-1; 9 nucleotides line up with TRBD2. Germline V gene lookup returns CDR1 SGHRS and CDR2 YFSETQ. CDR3 length equals 15 residues. J lost 7 bases, V lost 0 bases, and 5 bases had no gene match. The CDR3 nucleotides are TGCGCCAGCAGCTTGGAGGGCGGGGGGGCTAATGAGCAGTTCTTC. It encodes CASSLEGGGANEQFF.

This clone is a singleton in its sample. This chain uses TRBV2 with TRBJ2-1; TRBD2 matches at 8 bases. Trimming at V came to 7 bases and at J to 8 bases, leaving 13 bases not matched to a gene. CDR1 is SNHLY, CDR2 FYNNEI, per germline. There are 15 residues in the CDR3. The CDR3 protein is CASTRWTGGPDEQFF. CDR3 nucleotides: TGTGCCAGCACGAGGTGGACGGGGGGGCCGGATGAGCAGTTCTTC. The full variable domain, in which reference TRBV2 and TRBJ2-1 provide the parts outside the CDR3, is EPEVTQTPSHQVTQMGQEVILRCVPISNHLYFYWYRQILGQKVEFLVSFYNNEISEKSEIFDDQFSVERPDGSNFTLKIRSTKLEDSAMYFCASTRWTGGPDEQFFGPGTRLTVL.

V and J are TRBV2 and TRBJ2-1, with 8 bases matching TRBD1. The CDR3 totals 15 residues. Germline V lookup: CDR1 SNHLY, CDR2 FYNNEI. Trimming took 6 bases from V and 2 from J; bases not matched to a gene: 6. DNA for the CDR3: TGTGCCAGCAGCTTCGACAGGGGACCCTACAATGAGCAGTTCTTC. Protein sequence: CASSFDRGPYNEQFF. Full variable domain (outside the CDR3, taken from reference TRBV2 and TRBJ2-1): EPEVTQTPSHQVTQMGQEVILRCVPISNHLYFYWYRQILGQKVEFLVSFYNNEISEKSEIFDDQFSVERPDGSNFTLKIRSTKLEDSAMYFCASSFDRGPYNEQFFGPGTRLTVL.

The chain has TRBV5-1 and TRBJ1-4, with D possibly being TRBD1 (5 bases). The V end was cut by 4 bases, the J end by 3 bases, with 7 bases between. CDR1 SGHRS and CDR2 YFSETQ come from the germline V gene. This CDR3 has 13 amino acids. CDR3 region: CASSRQSNEKLFF. The CDR3 DNA follows: TGCGCCAGCAGCCGACAGTCTAATGAAAAACTGTTTTTT.

The J gene is TRBJ2-4, the V gene TRBV9, with D unresolved. V was trimmed by 4 bases and J by 0 bases, leaving 11 bases between them. The V gene's germline CDR1 is SGDLS and CDR2 YYNGEE. The CDR3 is 15 residues long. The CDR3 is CASSITELAKNIQYF. CDR3 coding DNA: TGTGCCAGCAGCATTACAGAACTAGCCAAAAACATTCAGTACTTC.

J is TRBJ2-5 and V is TRBV5-8, with 12 nucleotides matching TRBD2. Germline loops: CDR1 SGHTS, CDR2 YDEGEE. The CDR3 is 17 amino acids. After removal of 4 bases from V and 4 bases from J, the junction contained 11 bases not matched to a gene. In DNA, the CDR3 is TGTGCCAGCAGCCCCTTCCTAGCGGGGGGGCCCGGAGAGACCCAGTACTTC. The encoded protein is CASSPFLAGGPGETQYF.

This clone was seen only a few times. The chain couples TRBV11-2 to TRBJ1-6, with 7 bases aligning to TRBD1. With 4 bases clipped from V and 5 bases from J, the junction kept 5 bases outside the gene matches. CDR1 and CDR2 (germline): SGHAT, FQNNGV. CDR3 length: 15 amino acids. This CDR3 is CASSSKTGNNSPLHF. In DNA form, the CDR3 reads TGTGCCAGCAGCTCAAAGACAGGGAATAATTCACCCCTCCACTTT.

This clone was seen just once. The CDR3 sequence: CASSLDPGNTIYF. CDR3 bases: TGTGCCAGCAGCTTAGATCCGGGAAACACCATATATTTT. The chain links TRBV7-2 to TRBJ1-3; D is undetermined. The CDR3 runs to 13 residues. CDR1 and CDR2 from the germline V gene are SGHTA and FQGNSA. Trimming stripped 1 base from V and 4 bases from J, with 5 bases between.

The chain joins TRBV19 to TRBJ2-5, with 12 bases lining up with TRBD2. Germline lookup yields CDR1 LNHDA and CDR2 SQIVND (reference sequence). The CDR3 covers 18 residues. V shed 2 bases and J 0 bases; nucleotides not matched to a gene: 7. Here the CDR3 reads CASSIRGLAGLYQETQYF. The CDR3 region has the DNA TGTGCCAGTAGTATACGGGGACTAGCGGGCCTCTACCAAGAGACCCAGTACTTC.

The rearrangement joins TRBV6-1 to TRBJ2-7; 9 bases map to TRBD1. CDR1 is MNHNS, CDR2 SASEGT, per germline. V shed 7 bases, J shed 2 bases, and the junction held 9 bases outside the gene matches. This CDR3 region has 15 residues. In nucleotides, the CDR3 is TGTGCCAGCACCTTAGGGACAGGGCGAACCTACGAGCAGTACTTC. Its protein product is CASTLGTGRTYEQYF.

This clone appeared once. This chain uses TRBV19 with TRBJ1-1, with TRBD1 matching over 9 bases. This CDR3 comprises 12 residues. The J segment lost 8 bases and the V segment lost 7 bases, leaving 5 bases of the junction unmatched. The V gene's germline CDR1 is LNHDA and CDR2 SQIVND (reference sequence). CDR3 DNA: TGTGCCAGTACCGACGGGACAGGGGAAGCTTTCTTT. It is translated as CASTDGTGEAFF.

This clone has only a few counts. V and J are TRBV6-1 and TRBJ1-6; no firm D call. The germline V gene encodes CDR1 MNHNS and CDR2 SASEGT. The CDR3 sequence is 14 residues long. With 8 bases removed from V and 9 bases from J, the gap between germline ends came to 17 bases. CDR3 coding DNA: TGTGCCAGCGTCCAAGTCAGGCCGAGTTCACCCCTCCACTTT. Amino acids: CASVQVRPSSPLHF.

This clone was detected a few times. The genes are TRBV28 and TRBJ1-1, with D tentatively TRBD1 (5 bases). There are 12 residues in the CDR3. V shed 3 bases and J shed 10 bases, with 12 bases lying between them. The germline V gene has CDR1 MDHEN and CDR2 SYDVKM. CDR3 region: CASSFQGRSAFF. The CDR3 region has the DNA TGTGCCAGCAGTTTCCAGGGAAGGTCAGCTTTCTTT.

This chain connects TRBV9 to TRBJ2-7; D may be TRBD1 (6 bases). Germline-derived CDR1 and CDR2 are SGDLS and YYNGEE. This CDR3 has 14 residues. Trimming stripped 3 bases from V and 2 bases from J, with 12 bases between. CDR3 protein: CASSEQGLPYEQYF. CDR3 DNA: TGTGCCAGCAGCGAACAGGGCCTTCCCTACGAGCAGTACTTC.

The genes are TRBV2 and TRBJ2-3; possibly TRBD2 for D (6 bases). The CDR3 is 16 amino acids. Germline V lookup: CDR1 SNHLY, CDR2 FYNNEI. V was clipped by 6 bases and J by 5 bases, with 21 bases between them. CDR3: CASRPRWGLGGDTQYF. The CDR3 nucleotides read TGTGCCAGCAGGCCCCGTTGGGGCCTGGGAGGAGATACGCAGTATTTT.

This chain joins TRBV6-1 and TRBJ2-3, with 7 bases fitting TRBD2. CDR3 length equals 14 residues. The germline V gene encodes CDR1 MNHNS and CDR2 SASEGT. V lost 4 bases and J lost 2; bases outside the gene matches: 3. The CDR3 bases are TGTGCCAGCAGTGTTGGGACTAACACAGATACGCAGTATTTT. This encodes CASSVGTNTDTQYF.

J is TRBJ2-1 and V is TRBV25-1, with D possibly TRBD2 on 6 matching bases. Germline CDR1 reads MGHDK; CDR2 reads SYGVNS. The ends were cut back, 3 bases at V and 5 bases at J, with 14 bases in the middle. The CDR3 is made up of 15 amino acids. CDR3 residues: CASSDTQRAHNEQFF. The CDR3 DNA follows: TGTGCCAGCAGTGATACCCAGCGGGCGCACAATGAGCAGTTCTTC.

This rearrangement joins TRBV2 to TRBJ1-4; the D gene is possibly TRBD1 (6 bases). V gave up 5 bases and J gave up 6 bases, with 22 bases separating them. Germline CDR1 SNHLY, CDR2 FYNNEI. The CDR3 length is 17 residues. CDR3 amino acids: CASSRRGLWGRDEKLFF. In nucleotides, the CDR3 is TGTGCCAGCAGTAGAAGGGGGTTATGGGGGCGAGATGAAAAACTGTTTTTT.

The V call is TRBV6-5, the J call TRBJ1-3; D ambiguous. This CDR3 region has 11 residues. Trimming pared 8 bases from V and 2 bases from J, leaving 4 bases between. CDR1 MNHEY and CDR2 SVGAGI come from the germline V gene. The CDR3 coding sequence is TGTGCCAGCTCCACTGGAAACACCATATATTTT. Amino acid sequence: CASSTGNTIYF.

This chain uses TRBV5-5 with TRBJ1-2; 8 bases align to TRBD1. V shed 0 bases, J shed 4 bases, and the junction held 5 bases outside the gene matches. This CDR3 region has 15 residues. In germline, CDR1 is SGHKS, CDR2 YYEKEE (reference sequence). In DNA form, the CDR3 reads TGTGCCAGCAGCTTGGCACCAGGGGGCAGCTATGGCTACACCTTC. Protein product: CASSLAPGGSYGYTF.

The J gene is TRBJ1-2, the V gene TRBV10-3; D unclear. V lost 3 bases, J lost 0 bases, and 14 bases lay in between. The CDR3 runs 16 residues. CDR1 ENHRY and CDR2 SYGVKD come from the germline V gene. The CDR3 nucleotides are TGTGCCATCAGTGAAACGGCGGCAGCCTCTAACTATGGCTACACCTTC. Encoded protein: CAISETAAASNYGYTF.

The V call is TRBV28, the J call TRBJ2-7; no definite D call. The CDR3 runs to 13 residues. Germline V CDR1 and CDR2: MDHEN, SYDVKM. Trimming stripped 3 bases from V and 5 bases from J, with 11 bases between. CDR3: CASSFLRLHEQYF. The CDR3 nucleotides read TGTGCCAGCAGTTTTCTCAGGTTACACGAGCAGTACTTC.

V is TRBV2 and J is TRBJ2-3, with D perhaps matching TRBD1 (6 bases). Trimming took off 8 bases at V and 1 base at J, with 16 bases between the two ends. The CDR3 runs to 15 residues. CDR1 and CDR2 (germline): SNHLY, FYNNEI. CDR3 region: CASGNTGQRTDTQYF. The DNA for the CDR3 is TGTGCCAGCGGAAACACAGGACAGCGCACAGATACGCAGTATTTT.

The chain couples TRBV14 to TRBJ1-1; D possibly corresponds to TRBD1 (6 bases). Per germline, CDR1 SGHDN and CDR2 FVKESK. The CDR3 has 16 amino acids. The V end lost 1 base, the J end lost 0 bases, and 12 bases lay between the germline ends. Written as DNA, the CDR3 is TGTGCCAGCAGCCAAGTACAGGGTATGATGAACACTGAAGCTTTCTTT. This encodes CASSQVQGMMNTEAFF.

CDR3 residues: CASSLNSGGSYEQYF. The CDR3 DNA reads as TGTGCCAGCAGCTTAAATTCCGGGGGCTCCTACGAGCAGTACTTC. The rearrangement links TRBV7-2 to TRBJ2-7, with TRBD2 as a possible D gene (6 bases). Germline V lookup: CDR1 SGHTA, CDR2 FQGNSA. The length of the CDR3 is 15 residues. V lost 2 bases and J 0 bases, leaving 11 bases between the germline ends.

This clone has a single count. This sequence joins TRBV2 and TRBJ1-5, with unresolved D. V lost 0 bases and J 6 bases, leaving 6 bases between the germline ends. Germline CDR1 is SNHLY and CDR2 is FYNNEI. The CDR3 contains 13 residues. CDR3 DNA: TGTGCCAGCAGTGAAGCGCAGTTTCAGCCCCAGCATTTT. This gives the protein CASSEAQFQPQHF. Complete variable domain (other parts from reference TRBV2 and TRBJ1-5): EPEVTQTPSHQVTQMGQEVILRCVPISNHLYFYWYRQILGQKVEFLVSFYNNEISEKSEIFDDQFSVERPDGSNFTLKIRSTKLEDSAMYFCASSEAQFQPQHFGDGTRLSIL.

The J gene is TRBJ2-5, the V gene TRBV28; 11 nucleotides align to TRBD1. This CDR3 is built from 16 residues. Trimming at V came to 5 bases and at J to 4 bases, leaving 9 bases not matched to a gene. From germline, CDR1 is MDHEN and CDR2 SYDVKM. The CDR3 nucleotides are TGTGCCAGCAGTATTGGGGACAGGGGGTTCCGAGAGACCCAGTACTTC. Its translation is CASSIGDRGFRETQYF.

This chain links TRBV14 with TRBJ2-3; D possibly corresponds to TRBD2 (5 bases). Trimming took off 4 bases at V and 8 bases at J, with 13 bases between the two ends. From germline, CDR1 is SGHDN and CDR2 FVKESK. CDR3 length equals 13 residues. CDR3 amino acids: CASSLSPGLTQYF. CDR3 DNA: TGTGCCAGCAGCCTCTCACCCGGACTTACGCAGTATTTT.